The 22 T cell receptor beta chains given below trace back to one sample, sequenced in a study of shared clonotypes between healthy human individuals. Profiled with immunoSEQ multiplex PCR; TCRdb holds only in-frame clones, not every one. In the table there are about 660,000 clones, under 80% of which are singletons. Sample: memory CD4+ T cells sorted from blood. The subset here: CD45RA-negative fraction. These receptors all stem from a woman aged 25 to 39 in good health.

The rearrangement links TRBV28 to TRBJ1-1; tentative D call: TRBD1 (6 bases). The V and J ends lost 3 bases and 11 bases respectively, with 19 bases between them. The CDR3 is 14 amino acids. In germline, CDR1 is MDHEN, CDR2 SYDVKM. CDR3 in DNA: TGTGCCAGCAGTTTCGGGCAGGGGCGTTCAGAGGCTTTCTTT. Translation gives CASSFGQGRSEAFF.

The chain links TRBV15 to TRBJ1-5; no definite D call. Deletions cut 3 bases from V and 8 bases from J, with 14 bases between. In germline, CDR1 is LNHNV, CDR2 YYDKDF (reference sequence). The CDR3 runs to 14 residues. This chain's CDR3 is CATSRDVRSEPQHF. The CDR3 DNA reads TGTGCCACCAGCAGGGACGTACGATCGGAGCCCCAGCATTTT.

This chain connects TRBV10-3 to TRBJ2-7, with 7 positions matching TRBD1. Germline CDR1 ENHRY, CDR2 SYGVKD. The CDR3 spans 16 residues. Trimming at V came to 3 bases and at J to 0 bases, leaving 8 bases not matched to a gene. CDR3 in amino acids: CAISEQGTDFSYEQYF. The CDR3 coding sequence is TGTGCCATCAGTGAACAGGGGACAGACTTCTCCTACGAGCAGTACTTC.

CDR3 bases: TGTGCCAGCAGGGTCGGAGCGGGGACCGGGGAGCTGTTTTTT. It yields the protein CASRVGAGTGELFF. The V and J genes are TRBV7-9 and TRBJ2-2; 7 bases match TRBD2. This CDR3 is 14 amino acids long. J lost 5 bases, V lost 6 bases, and 6 bases had no gene match. Germline assignment: CDR1 SEHNR and CDR2 FQNEAQ (reference sequence).

The V gene is TRBV28, the J gene TRBJ1-1, with D perhaps TRBD1 (5 bases). The CDR3 totals 11 residues. CDR1 is MDHEN, CDR2 SYDVKM, per germline. The CDR3 bases are TGTGCGGCACAGCAGGGTCCTGAAGCTTTCTTT. The encoded protein is CAAQQGPEAFF.

This sequence joins TRBV30 and TRBJ1-3, with 10 nucleotides matching TRBD1. Trimming at V came to 2 bases and at J to 4 bases, leaving 2 bases not matched to a gene. This CDR3 comprises 14 residues. Germline V gene data show CDR1 as GTSNPN and CDR2 as SVGIG (reference sequence). In DNA, the CDR3 is TGTGCCTGGAGTCGGGGACAGGGGGGAAACACCATATATTTT. Its protein is CAWSRGQGGNTIYF.

The J gene is TRBJ1-5, the V gene TRBV10-3, with a possible D match to TRBD1 (5 bases). Germline loops: CDR1 ENHRY, CDR2 SYGVKD. V was trimmed by 5 bases and J by 3 bases, leaving 17 bases between them. This CDR3 comprises 16 residues. In DNA, the CDR3 is TGTGCCATCAGTAAAGGAGGGGCCGAGGTCAATCAGCCCCAGCATTTT. Translated: CAISKGGAEVNQPQHF.

This CDR3 reads CASSLQSYEQYF. For the CDR3, the DNA is TGTGCCAGCAGTCTCCAAAGCTACGAGCAGTACTTC. V usage is TRBV6-6 and J usage is TRBJ2-7; D remains unclear. CDR3 length: 12 residues. Trimming removed 5 bases at V and 3 bases at J, with 8 bases between. Germline V gene lookup returns CDR1 MNHNY and CDR2 SVGAGI (reference sequence).

Regarding this clone: A much more abundant neighbour one base away suggests this may be a read error. The chain joins TRBV2 to TRBJ1-4; D is unresolved. Germline V gene lookup returns CDR1 SNHLY and CDR2 FYNNEI. The CDR3 runs to 11 residues. V lost 5 bases, J lost 2 bases, and 0 bases lay in between. The CDR3 DNA reads TGTGCCAGCAGTACTAATGAAAAACTGTTTTTT. Translation gives CASSTNEKLFF.

About this clone itself: Distinct nucleotide sequences in the sample also encode this CDR3. The V gene is TRBV28, the J gene TRBJ2-3; TRBD2 might be the D (5 bases). The CDR3 spans 13 residues. Trimming cost V 5 bases and J 1 base, with 7 bases left between them. Germline V gives CDR1 MDHEN, CDR2 SYDVKM. This CDR3 is CASSGRGTDTQYF. CDR3 DNA sequence: TGTGCCAGCAGTGGGCGGGGCACAGATACGCAGTATTTT.

With respect to this clone: A junction boundary mismatches the germline segment, possibly from a read error. The V and J genes are TRBV4-1 and TRBJ2-1, with D perhaps matching TRBD1 (7 bases). The CDR3 is 16 amino acids. Per germline, CDR1 MGHRA and CDR2 YSYEKL. CDR3 amino acids: CASSPLQGRPYNEQFF. The CDR3 region has the DNA TGCGCCAGCAGCCCCCTACAGGGGAGGCCCTATAATGAGCAGTTCTTC.

V and J are TRBV29-1 and TRBJ2-6, with TRBD2 matching 13 bases. The V segment lost 8 bases and the J segment 2 bases; nucleotides outside the gene matches: 6. There are 16 residues in the CDR3. The germline V gene encodes CDR1 SQVTM and CDR2 ANQGSEA. In DNA form, the CDR3 reads TGCAGCCCTTGGACTAGCGGGAGAACTGGGGCCAACGTCCTGACTTTC. Translation: CSPWTSGRTGANVLTF. Based on the CDR3 plus reference TRBV29-1 and TRBJ2-6, the full variable domain is SAVISQKPSRDICQRGTSLTIQCQVDSQVTMMFWYRQQPGQSLTLIATANQGSEATYESGFVIDKFPISRPNLTFSTLTVSNMSPEDSSIYLCSPWTSGRTGANVLTFGAGSRLTVL.

The genes are TRBV6-1 and TRBJ2-2; the D gene is possibly TRBD2 (6 bases). Trimming cost V 2 bases and J 6 bases, with 7 bases left between them. Germline V gene lookup returns CDR1 MNHNS and CDR2 SASEGT. The CDR3 loop spans 13 amino acids. The CDR3 nucleotides are TGTGCCAGCAGTGAAAGGAGGGCCGGGGAGCTGTTTTTT. Its translation is CASSERRAGELFF.

V gene TRBV16 combines with J gene TRBJ2-4; D may correspond to TRBD1 or TRBD2 (5 bases each). This CDR3 is 13 amino acids long. The germline V gene encodes CDR1 KGHSY and CDR2 FQNENV. V was cut by 4 bases and J by 7 bases, with 11 bases left in between. The CDR3 sequence: CASSLGDRNIQYF. In DNA form, the CDR3 reads TGTGCCAGCAGCCTGGGGGACCGGAACATTCAGTACTTC.

This sequence joins TRBV28 and TRBJ2-7; 10 positions match TRBD2. Looked up from germline, CDR1 is MDHEN and CDR2 is SYDVKM. Germline trimming cut 6 bases from V and 4 bases from J; bases unmatched to any gene: 21. The CDR3 is 19 residues long. The CDR3 nucleotides read TGTGCCAGCAGCACCCTGACAGGGGAGGGGCGTAGCGGGAGGTACGAGCAGTACTTC. Translation gives CASSTLTGEGRSGRYEQYF.

This rearrangement joins TRBV18 to TRBJ2-7, with 9 bases matching TRBD2. CDR1 is KGHSH and CDR2 is LQKENI in the germline V gene. The CDR3 is made up of 16 amino acids. With V trimmed by 1 base and J by 1 base, 5 bases remained unmatched. CDR3 loop: CASSPRSSGTSYEQYF. In nucleotides, the CDR3 is TGTGCCAGCTCACCACGGTCTAGCGGGACTTCCTACGAGCAGTACTTC.

Only one count was recorded for this clone. This CDR3 is also generated by other DNA sequences in the sample. The chain uses TRBV7-2 and TRBJ2-5, with TRBD2 matching 10 bases. Unmatched junction bases numbered 7, after V lost 1 base and J lost 5 bases. CDR3 length: 16 amino acids. In germline, CDR1 is SGHTA, CDR2 FQGNSA. CDR3 DNA sequence: TGTGCCAGCAGCTTAGGTGGGCTAGCGGGAGTCGAGACCCAGTACTTC. This translates into CASSLGGLAGVETQYF. Based on the CDR3 plus reference TRBV7-2 and TRBJ2-5, the full variable domain is GAGVSQSPSNKVTEKGKDVELRCDPISGHTALYWYRQSLGQGLEFLIYFQGNSAPDKSGLPSDRFSAERTGGSVSTLTIQRTQQEDSAVYLCASSLGGLAGVETQYFGPGTRLLVL.

This chain links TRBV27 with TRBJ2-7; D is tentatively TRBD1 or TRBD2 (5 bases each). Germline V gene sequence: CDR1 MNHEY, CDR2 SMNVEV (reference sequence). Trimming shortened V by 2 bases and J by 1 base, and 12 bases separated the two germline ends. This CDR3 comprises 15 residues. The CDR3 sequence is CASSLLGTASYEQYF. Here the CDR3 DNA reads TGTGCCAGCAGTTTACTTGGGACGGCTTCCTACGAGCAGTACTTC.

This chain joins TRBV10-3 and TRBJ2-5; the D gene is possibly TRBD1 (5 bases). The DNA matches TRBJ2-7 better at its end, which makes the J call doubtful. Germline CDR1 and CDR2: ENHRY and SYGVKD. This CDR3 has 16 amino acids. CDR3 sequence (DNA): TGTGCCATCAGTGATCTCGGACATCCTAACTCCTACGAGCAGTACTTC. It is translated as CAISDLGHPNSYEQYF.

The genes are TRBV5-1 and TRBJ1-1; 9 bases are shared with TRBD1. CDR3 length: 15 residues. V was clipped by 4 bases and J by 3 bases; unmatched bases: 7. Germline V CDR1 and CDR2: SGHRS, YFSETQ. CDR3 sequence: CASSTQGASDTEAFF. Written as DNA, the CDR3 is TGCGCCAGCAGCACACAGGGGGCGAGTGACACTGAAGCTTTCTTT.

On this clone itself: The sample carries other DNA sequences with the same CDR3. This rearrangement joins TRBV29-1 to TRBJ2-5; TRBD2 matches at 8 bases. With 6 bases clipped from V and 3 bases from J, the junction kept 3 bases outside the gene matches. The germline gives CDR1 SQVTM, CDR2 ANQGSEA. The CDR3 has 12 residues. CDR3 DNA sequence: TGCAGCGTCCGGGGGGGGGAAGAGACCCAGTACTTC. This encodes CSVRGGEETQYF.

CDR3 protein: CSVKTSGGYEQYF. The CDR3 nucleotides are TGCAGCGTAAAAACTAGCGGGGGGTACGAGCAGTACTTC. The J gene is TRBJ2-7, the V gene TRBV29-1; 12 bases are a match to TRBD2. Per the germline V gene, CDR1 is SQVTM and CDR2 is ANQGSEA. The CDR3 has 13 amino acids. Trimming took 6 bases from V and 4 from J; bases not matched to a gene: 4.